This is a list of T cell receptor beta chains from one sample in a study of T-cell reconstitution after alpha-beta-depleted transplantation in children. TCRdb passed the PCR reads through MiXCR, listing each CDR3 protein once. Of hundreds of thousands of distinct CDR3 sequences in the sample, around 15% were seen once. This sample comprised PBMCs, mostly from graft donor cells, obtained 360 days after TCRalphabeta/CD19-depleted stem cell transplant. The receptor set was obtained from a male patient aged 2 to 10 who had a stem cell transplant for acute lymphoblastic leukemia, so the T cells may come from the graft donor. CDR3s include the opening cysteine and the closing phenylalanine or tryptophan. Expanded clones get a size class; other rows say once, few or many, or leave the size out.

J gene | clone size | V gene | CDR3 protein
TRBJ2-7 | - | TRBV20-1 | CSLAGPGQGRYEQYF
TRBJ2-5 | few | TRBV7-9 | CASSLGGTGVQETQYF
TRBJ2-5 | - | TRBV6-1 | CASRGLAGESQYF
TRBJ2-2 | many | TRBV6-1 | CASSEAGGTGELFF
TRBJ2-1 | few | TRBV28 | CASRSGGSINEQFF
TRBJ2-5 | many | TRBV12-3/TRBV12-4 | CASSMPSGGTQETQYF
TRBJ2-6 | - | TRBV10-3 | CAISESLPDRYSGANVLTF
TRBJ2-3 | few | TRBV6-2/TRBV6-3 | CASSYGVAGTDTQYF
TRBJ2-5 | - | TRBV4-3 | CASSQDLQPHYQETQYF
TRBJ2-1 | few | TRBV7-6 | CASSPGRGPNNEQFF
TRBJ2-2 | - | TRBV10-3 | CAITGNTGELFF
TRBJ2-7 | - | TRBV10-3 | CAISEGSSSYEQYF
TRBJ2-7 | many | TRBV11-2 | CASSLGTHGAQYF
TRBJ2-7 | - | TRBV28 | CASSLQGGEQYF
TRBJ1-1 | - | TRBV7-2 | CASSLQGARITEAFF
TRBJ2-2 | - | TRBV29-1 | CSVEGDRVGATGELFF
TRBJ2-1 | - | TRBV3-1 | CASSQGGGWYSYNEQFF
TRBJ1-1 | - | TRBV5-1 | CASSLRQNTEAFF